The following is a T cell receptor (beta chain) sequence with its context. This clone was found a few times. The clone's antigen remains unknown. Qualities for individual bases were not recorded, and no much larger clone is one base off. Before use, PBMCs were isolated by Ficoll density gradient centrifugation and cryopreserved. The data were taken from a study of memory B cells and T cells in multiple sclerosis (dated by TCRdb to the late 2010s). Regarding the research as a whole: In multiple sclerosis patients, the study set the TCR beta repertoires of autoproliferating peripheral T cells against those of T cells infiltrating brain lesions. TCR sequencing involved a couple of multiple sclerosis patients from whom brain lesions at autopsy or brain-infiltrating cells from biopsy were available.

The CDR3 runs 15 amino acids, cysteine and phenylalanine included. Just the 45-base CDR3 DNA is kept, in frame starting at base 1. The germline V and J ends show losses of 6 bases and 5 bases respectively, and no gene match explains 4 bases of the junction. CDR1 and CDR2, per the germline V gene, are MNHEY and SVGAGI. Using the immunoSEQ Platform, TCRbeta CDR3 regions were amplified from extracted genomic DNA. Multiplex PCR, high-throughput sequencing and a vendor bioinformatics pipeline were combined in the immunoSEQ assay. For the original study's pipeline: After discarding non-productive sequences and any CDR3s under 4 amino acids in length, clonotype frequencies were recalculated for each sample. In immunoSEQ Analyzer 2.0, shared clonotypes were identified as those with identical CDR3 amino acid, V gene and J gene sequences. Repertoire overlap was normalized by dividing shared clonotype counts by the product of both clone-set sizes, with the result scaled by 1000 into arbitrary units. TCRdb carries this immuneACCESS record with in-frame sequences only. Its versions omit some clonotypes, under half of them owing to an unresolved V gene in the studies checked, with the rest unexplained. Clone size and the V and J calls come from that table; the DNA yielded D and trimming. Recorded for this sample are about 7,600 clones; about 60% of them occurred a single time. Of the sample, approximately 30% is held by the ten largest clones.

Paper-wide results and their limitations: Because clone-set sizes varied across compartments, the counts of shared clonotypes were affected, making normalization necessary.

The receptor was isolated from a human donor with multiple sclerosis. Sample: memory (CD45RO+) CD8+ T cells from blood. The label giving this sample's cell subset or site can be read as: CD45RO+ memory T cells sorted from peripheral blood. The chain joins TRBV6-5 to TRBJ2-3; 14 nucleotides in the junction match TRBD2. In nucleotides, the sequence is TGTGCCAGCAGCCCCGGGACTAGCGGGAGAGATACGCAGTATTTT. It specifies CASSPGTSGRDTQYF.